The clone carrying this TCR beta chain was recorded a few times. Antigen specificity is unknown. This sample was included in a study of T-cell reconstitution after alpha-beta-depleted transplantation in children. Overall study findings and caveats: By about two months after transplant, alpha-beta T cells reportedly arose from several hundred graft clones that had expanded. After transplant, high TCRbeta diversity at day 60 in some patients arose from surviving recipient T cells and thymic progenitors. From newly produced T cells came most of the T-cell counts and diversity one year after transplant.

The TCRbeta library incorporated unique molecular identifiers. TCRdb ran MiXCR on the PCR reads and lists one entry per CDR3 protein. The sample has about 1,000,000 distinct CDR3 sequences, around 30% seen once; the top ten hold around 30%. The sample in question was PBMCs, mostly from graft donor cells, obtained 360 days after TCRalphabeta/CD19-depleted stem cell transplant. The source is a boy under two years old who had a stem cell transplant for SCID, so the T cells may come from the graft donor.

CDR3 DNA: TGTGCCAGCAGCCAAGCGGGACACGCTAGTTACGAGCAGTACTTC. It encodes CASSQAGHASYEQYF. The V gene is TRBV4-2, the J gene TRBJ2-7; tentatively, D is TRBD1 (6 bases). The V gene's germline CDR1 is LGHNA and CDR2 YNFKEQ. V was cut by 1 base and J by 4 bases, with 14 bases left in between. The CDR3 loop spans 15 amino acids.